This T cell receptor (beta chain) was captured by sequencing in a study of spatial heterogeneity in lung cancer. This clonotype is medium-sized by share. The sample's time point: blood at routine non-recurrence follow-up after resection. Each CDR3 protein is one row after TCRdb ran MiXCR on the 5' RACE reads. The sample has about 15,000 distinct CDR3 sequences; roughly 6.3% are singletons. The CDR3 extends over 16 amino acids. The trim removed 4 bases at V and 0 bases at J, leaving 7 bases unmatched. Germline CDR1 reads LGHDT; CDR2 reads YNNKEL (reference sequence). The sequencing here drew on PBMCs, taken at follow-up. The sequence was collected from a male donor with early-stage non-small cell lung cancer. The rearrangement uses TRBV3-1 and TRBJ2-5, with TRBD2 matching 8 bases. As DNA, the CDR3 is TGTGCCAGCAGCCCCCGTAGCGGGACGTACCAAGAGACCCAGTACTTC. Encoded protein: CASSPRSGTYQETQYF.